This T cell receptor (beta chain) derives from a study of OX40 agonist ivuxolimab in advanced cancers. Looking at the study overall: Dose-escalation patients suffered from hepatocellular carcinoma, melanoma, renal cell or head and neck cancer. Partial responses were achieved by three patients, one with hepatocellular carcinoma and two with cutaneous melanoma. Study-wide findings and caveats: On average, a greater number of expanded clones characterised CD8+ T cells relative to CD4+.

Turning to this clone: As yet, its antigen is unknown.

Researchers took blood at baseline, on cycle 4 day 1, and on cycle 7 day 1. V lost 5 bases and J lost 1, with 24 bases in between. Germline-derived CDR1 and CDR2 are SGHTA and FQGTGA. The CDR3 has 19 amino acids. Generated by immunoSEQ multiplex PCR, the TCRdb table keeps only in-frame clones and is missing some. Of under 65,000 clones in the sample, about 88% were seen once. The TCR comes from an adult with an advanced solid tumor such as melanoma, head and neck, liver or kidney cancer. V usage is TRBV7-3 and J usage is TRBJ1-5; D is ambiguous. The source material was CD4+ or CD8+ T cells sorted from blood, sampled in a trial of the OX40 agonist ivuxolimab. The CDR3 is CASSPPNPGGDGSNQPQHF. CDR3 DNA: TGTGCCAGCAGCCCCCCCAATCCGGGCGGGGATGGGAGCAATCAGCCCCAGCATTTT.